The 17 T cell receptor beta chains below come from one sample, sequenced in a study of siplizumab effects on memory and regulatory T cells. Their antigen targets remain unknown. Some clones are missing from TCRdb's copy, which holds only in-frame ones; the method was immunoSEQ multiplex PCR. This table has 20,000 or so clones, over 35% appearing once. The mixed lymphocyte reaction cells were grown together in coculture at 37°C for 6 days. Sample: CFSE-low (dividing) CD4+ T cells sorted from an allogeneic mixed lymphocyte reaction. The source is a human donor in good health; the cells came from an allogeneic mixed lymphocyte reaction. Some clones in this sample may be carry-over from other donors' samples.

The DNA for the CDR3 is TGTGCCAGCAGCTGGGACGGACAGGGGCACGGAAAACTGTTTTTT. Amino acid sequence: CASSWDGQGHGKLFF. This chain uses TRBV7-2 with TRBJ1-4; TRBD1 matches at 9 bases. The CDR3 length is 15 residues. V shed 4 bases, J shed 10 bases, and the junction held 10 bases outside the gene matches. Germline V CDR1 and CDR2: SGHTA, FQGNSA.

Judged by abundance, this clone is medium-sized (0.01 to 0.1%). This sequence joins TRBV19 and TRBJ2-3; no reliable D call. CDR1 and CDR2 (germline): LNHDA, SQIVND (reference sequence). Trimming stripped 3 bases from V and 0 bases from J, with 1 base between. The CDR3 runs 12 residues. In DNA, the CDR3 is TGTGCCAGTAGTATTAGCACAGATACGCAGTATTTT. It is translated as CASSISTDTQYF.

The chain has TRBV5-1 and TRBJ2-7; TRBD2 might be the D (6 bases). V gave up 3 bases and J gave up 4 bases, with 17 bases separating them. The CDR3 covers 15 residues. Per the germline V gene, CDR1 is SGHRS and CDR2 is YFSETQ. CDR3 loop: CASSSGTPIIYEQYF. Here the CDR3 DNA reads TGCGCCAGCAGCTCGGGGACTCCTATCATTTACGAGCAGTACTTC. Looking up the rest from reference TRBV5-1 and TRBJ2-7 gives the full variable domain: KAGVTQTPRYLIKTRGQQVTLSCSPISGHRSVSWYQQTPGQGLQFLFEYFSETQRNKGNFPGRFSGRQFSNSRSEMNVSTLELGDSALYLCASSSGTPIIYEQYFGPGTRLTVT.

The rearrangement joins TRBV29-1 to TRBJ1-4; a weak D match, TRBD1 (6 bases). The CDR3 spans 16 residues. Looked up from germline, CDR1 is SQVTM and CDR2 is ANQGSEA. Trimming shortened V by 4 bases and J by 0 bases, and 15 bases separated the two germline ends. CDR3 DNA sequence: TGCAGCGTTGCTGGGGGCAGGGGTGCAACTAATGAAAAACTGTTTTTT. Amino acid sequence: CSVAGGRGATNEKLFF. The variable domain in full, with the rest retrieved from reference TRBV29-1 and TRBJ1-4, is SAVISQKPSRDICQRGTSLTIQCQVDSQVTMMFWYRQQPGQSLTLIATANQGSEATYESGFVIDKFPISRPNLTFSTLTVSNMSPEDSSIYLCSVAGGRGATNEKLFFGSGTQLSVL.

The gene calls are TRBV9 and TRBJ2-7, with TRBD1 matching over 8 bases. This CDR3 spans 13 amino acids. Trimming at V came to 4 bases and at J to 4 bases, leaving 4 bases not matched to a gene. Germline V gene lookup returns CDR1 SGDLS and CDR2 YYNGEE. The chain's CDR3 is CASSSDRGYEQYF. The CDR3 nucleotides are TGTGCCAGCAGCTCCGACAGGGGATACGAGCAGTACTTC.

V and J are TRBV6-5 and TRBJ1-5; no clear D gene. Trimming pared 4 bases from V and 6 bases from J, leaving 4 bases between. Germline assignment: CDR1 MNHEY and CDR2 SVGAGI. The CDR3 runs to 11 residues. The CDR3 DNA reads TGTGCCAGCAGTTGGGTTCAGCCCCAGCATTTT. It translates to CASSWVQPQHF.

Within the sample, this clone is medium-sized. This rearrangement joins TRBV5-1 to TRBJ1-1; D might be TRBD1 (6 bases). V was pared by 4 bases and J by 4 bases, with 14 bases between. This CDR3 spans 14 amino acids. Germline V gene data show CDR1 as SGHRS and CDR2 as YFSETQ. CDR3 nucleotides: TGCGCCAGCAGCCCCAGGGGATTTAGCACTGAAGCTTTCTTT. As protein: CASSPRGFSTEAFF. Full variable domain (outside the CDR3, taken from reference TRBV5-1 and TRBJ1-1): KAGVTQTPRYLIKTRGQQVTLSCSPISGHRSVSWYQQTPGQGLQFLFEYFSETQRNKGNFPGRFSGRQFSNSRSEMNVSTLELGDSALYLCASSPRGFSTEAFFGQGTRLTVV.

V usage is TRBV11-2 and J usage is TRBJ1-1; a possible D gene is TRBD1 (6 bases). Trimming left V 1 base short and J 5 bases short, with 11 bases between. The CDR3 spans 14 residues. The germline gives CDR1 SGHAT, CDR2 FQNNGV. The CDR3 is CASSLVRGGTEAFF. The CDR3 DNA reads as TGTGCCAGCAGCTTAGTCAGGGGAGGAACTGAAGCTTTCTTT.

This clone was detected only a few times. This chain connects TRBV7-9 to TRBJ1-2; tentatively, D is TRBD1 (5 bases). CDR1 and CDR2 (germline): SEHNR, FQNEAQ (reference sequence). V was trimmed by 5 bases and J by 8 bases, leaving 24 bases between them. This CDR3 contains 16 residues. CDR3 loop: CASSPRLGPWGSGYTF. CDR3 DNA sequence: TGTGCCAGCAGCCCTAGGCTGGGGCCCTGGGGGAGCGGCTACACCTTC.

The chain links TRBV19 to TRBJ2-1; tentative D call: TRBD2 (5 bases). Germline values: CDR1 LNHDA, CDR2 SQIVND (reference sequence). The length of the CDR3 is 14 residues. V gave up 2 bases and J gave up 9 bases, with 14 bases separating them. CDR3 sequence: CASSITRGTIEQFF. As DNA, the CDR3 is TGTGCCAGTAGTATAACTCGGGGAACTATTGAGCAGTTCTTC. The full variable domain, in which reference TRBV19 and TRBJ2-1 provide the parts outside the CDR3, is DGGITQSPKYLFRKEGQNVTLSCEQNLNHDAMYWYRQDPGQGLRLIYYSQIVNDFQKGDIAEGYSVSREKKESFPLTVTSAQKNPTAFYLCASSITRGTIEQFFGPGTRLTVL.

The CDR3 sequence is CASSLGGRDPHPPLHF. CDR3 DNA: TGTGCCAGCAGCTTAGGTGGAAGGGACCCGCACCCACCCCTCCACTTT. This sequence joins TRBV7-9 and TRBJ1-6; D may be TRBD1 (5 bases). This CDR3 has 16 amino acids. Germline CDR1 and CDR2: SEHNR and FQNEAQ (reference sequence). The V gene lost 1 base and the J gene lost 11 bases, with 18 bases spanning the gap.

J is TRBJ2-7 and V is TRBV19, with a possible D match to TRBD2 (7 bases). CDR1 and CDR2 (germline): LNHDA, SQIVND (reference sequence). Trimming took 5 bases from V and 2 from J, leaving 13 bases between them. The length of the CDR3 is 14 residues. CDR3 sequence: CASSPPGGPYEQYF. The CDR3 nucleotides read TGTGCCAGTAGTCCTCCCGGGGGGCCCTACGAGCAGTACTTC. Drawing the rest from reference TRBV19 and TRBJ2-7, the complete variable domain is DGGITQSPKYLFRKEGQNVTLSCEQNLNHDAMYWYRQDPGQGLRLIYYSQIVNDFQKGDIAEGYSVSREKKESFPLTVTSAQKNPTAFYLCASSPPGGPYEQYFGPGTRLTVT.

The V gene is TRBV28, the J gene TRBJ2-7; a weak D match, TRBD1 (6 bases). Between the trimmed V and J ends, which lost 4 bases and 9 bases, there was a span of 16 bases. Per germline, CDR1 MDHEN and CDR2 SYDVKM. The CDR3 loop spans 13 amino acids. CDR3 amino acids: CASSSPDSTAQYF. The DNA of the CDR3 is TGTGCCAGCAGTTCCCCGGACAGCACGGCGCAGTACTTC.

This sequence joins TRBV10-2 and TRBJ2-4; a possible D gene is TRBD1 (5 bases). The CDR3 consists of 17 residues. CDR1 is WSHSY and CDR2 is SAAADI in the germline V gene. V was shortened by 6 bases and J by 0 bases, with 18 bases between the two germline ends. The CDR3, as DNA: TGCGCCAGCAGCCCTCTTTGGCAGGGAATAGCCAAAAACATTCAGTACTTC. It translates to CASSPLWQGIAKNIQYF.

This clone was recorded many times. This chain joins TRBV2 and TRBJ2-1; 7 bases map to TRBD2. CDR3 length equals 11 residues. The junction had 3 bases not matched to a gene; V was cut back by 5 bases and J by 11 bases. Germline CDR1 reads SNHLY; CDR2 reads FYNNEI. CDR3 nucleotide sequence: TGTGCCAGCAGTTTAGCGGGTCAGCAGTTCTTC. Translation: CASSLAGQQFF.

CDR3 residues: CASSEALRMGHYDLSNQPQHF. The CDR3 bases are TGTGCCAGCAGTGAAGCGCTTCGGATGGGACACTACGATTTGAGCAATCAGCCCCAGCATTTT. V is TRBV6-1 and J is TRBJ1-5; the D gene is possibly TRBD1 (6 bases). Germline CDR1 reads MNHNS; CDR2 reads SASEGT. This CDR3 is built from 21 residues. Trimming shortened V by 0 bases and J by 1 base, and 25 bases separated the two germline ends.

This clone is medium-sized within its sample. The chain joins TRBV30 to TRBJ1-5, with D possibly being TRBD1 (5 bases). Germline CDR1 GTSNPN, CDR2 SVGIG (reference sequence). V was cut by 2 bases and J by 6 bases, with 11 bases left in between. The CDR3 consists of 13 residues. Written as DNA, the CDR3 is TGTGCCTGGAGTTTCGGGGACGGTCAGCCCCAGCATTTT. It is translated as CAWSFGDGQPQHF. Using reference TRBV30 and TRBJ1-5 for the parts outside the CDR3, the full variable domain is SQTIHQWPATLVQPVGSPLSLECTVEGTSNPNLYWYRQAAGRGLQLLFYSVGIGQISSEVPQNLSASRPQDRQFILSSKKLLLSDSGFYLCAWSFGDGQPQHFGDGTRLSIL.